Below are 2 T cell receptor beta chains sequenced from a single sample in a study of CD8 T cells in Susac syndrome. After extraction with the RNeasy kit, about 0.45 to 1 ug of the RNA was reverse transcribed using random hexamers. TCRdb reprocessed the immunoSEQ multiplex PCR reads via MiXCR and lists one record per CDR3 protein. The sample lists about 83,000 distinct CDR3 sequences; 95% were seen once. Sequencing was performed on CD8+ T cells from PBMCs. The origin of the receptors is a human donor with Susac syndrome.

The chain links TRBV5-1 to TRBJ2-1, with D perhaps being TRBD1 or TRBD2 (5 bases each). This CDR3 is built from 15 residues. V lost 0 bases to trimming and J lost 5 bases, with 12 bases between them. Germline V gene lookup returns CDR1 SGHRS and CDR2 YFSETQ. CDR3 in amino acids: CASSLAPGPHNEQFF. The CDR3 nucleotides read TGCGCCAGCAGCTTGGCACCGGGACCCCACAATGAGCAGTTCTTC. The whole variable domain, remainder taken from reference TRBV5-1 and TRBJ2-1, is KAGVTQTPRYLIKTRGQQVTLSCSPISGHRSVSWYQQTPGQGLQFLFEYFSETQRNKGNFPGRFSGRQFSNSRSEMNVSTLELGDSALYLCASSLAPGPHNEQFFGPGTRLTVL.

The table lists this clonotype with a count of one. J is TRBJ2-1 and V is TRBV3-1, with a weak D call TRBD2 (5 bases). V lost 0 bases and J lost 0, with 12 bases in between. The CDR3 is made up of 17 amino acids. Per germline, CDR1 LGHDT and CDR2 YNNKEL (reference sequence). CDR3 protein: CASSQDGLEGSYNEQFF. The DNA of the CDR3 is TGTGCCAGCAGCCAAGATGGGCTAGAGGGCTCCTACAATGAGCAGTTCTTC.